One T cell receptor (beta chain) is described in this entry. Germline CDR1 and CDR2: SGHTA and FQGNSA. Trimming left V 8 bases short and J 3 bases short, with 13 bases between. This CDR3 contains 13 residues. These data are taken from a study of identical twins. Each cDNA held unique molecular identifiers, and template switching gave it a universal primer site. TCRdb re-called the 5' RACE reads through MiXCR, storing one row per CDR3 protein. Seen here are 450,000 or so distinct CDR3 sequences, about 14% observed once, and the top ten hold 0.4% to 0.55%. The sample also formed part of further work on yellow fever vaccine responses in identical twins.

This sequence originates from a woman younger than 35 in good health. The chain combines TRBV7-2 with TRBJ2-5; weak D call: TRBD2 (5 bases). The sequenced sample consisted of CD4+ T cells sorted from blood. CDR3 in DNA: TGTGCCAGCGGTCCGGGGTCTGAAGAGACCCAGTACTTC. Translation: CASGPGSEETQYF.